This TCR beta chain came from a study of technical replicates of blood from four donors. Some clones are missing from TCRdb's copy, which holds only in-frame ones; the method was immunoSEQ multiplex PCR. The table lists more than 80,000 clones, over 90% of them singletons, with around 0.36% in the top ten. The ends lost 1 base at V and 0 bases at J; junction bases unmatched: 4. Germline CDR1 LGHNT, CDR2 FRNRAP. The CDR3 has 16 residues. The clonotype comes from a human donor in good health. The source material was T cells isolated from PBMCs. V gene TRBV12-5 combines with J gene TRBJ2-3; 7 bases line up with TRBD1. CDR3 in DNA: TGTGCTAGTGGTTTGGCACCGGGACAGAGCACAGATACGCAGTATTTT. It specifies CASGLAPGQSTDTQYF. The whole variable domain, filled in from reference TRBV12-5 and TRBJ2-3, reads DARVTQTPRHKVTEMGQEVTMRCQPILGHNTVFWYRQTMMQGLELLAYFRNRAPLDDSGMPKDRFSAEMPDATLATLKIQPSEPRDSAVYFCASGLAPGQSTDTQYFGPGTRLTVL.